The 12 T cell receptor beta chains below were found in one sample sequenced in a study of regulatory T cells in long-lasting Graves disease. Arm-PCR of CDR3 regions and iRepertoire HTBI primers were the basis on which TCR beta libraries were built. TCRdb re-called the multiplex PCR reads with MiXCR, one entry per CDR3 protein. The sample holds more than 400,000 distinct CDR3 sequences; about 16% are singletons and the top ten take 9.5% to 15%. Time point meaning: newly diagnosed GD, antithyroid drugs for less than 3 months. There was RNA extracted from PBMCs, and the TCR library was made from it. These records were also assigned to another study, of T cells in Graves' hyperthyroidism and ophthalmopathy.

The sample was peripheral blood mononuclear cells (PBMCs), taken at new diagnosis, from a patient treated with antithyroid drugs. The source of these receptors is a man between 40 and 49 years old with Graves disease.

This clonotype was seen a few times. The chain has TRBV11-2 and TRBJ2-1, with unresolved D. Trimming stripped 1 base from V and 0 bases from J, with 13 bases between. The CDR3 runs to 17 residues. Per germline, CDR1 SGHAT and CDR2 FQNNGV. CDR3 residues: CASSLGPLGSSYNEQFF. The CDR3 DNA sequence: TGTGCCAGCAGCTTAGGGCCCCTAGGAAGCTCCTACAATGAGCAGTTCTTC. Variable domain in full (rest from reference TRBV11-2 and TRBJ2-1): EAGVAQSPRYKIIEKRQSVAFWCNPISGHATLYWYQQILGQGPKLLIQFQNNGVVDDSQLPKDRFSAERLKGVDSTLKIQPAKLEDSAVYLCASSLGPLGSSYNEQFFGPGTRLTVL.

This chain links TRBV20-1 with TRBJ2-5; D not certain. The CDR3 totals 13 residues. Germline values: CDR1 DFQATT, CDR2 SNEGSKA (reference sequence). V was clipped by 0 bases and J by 2 bases, with 7 bases between them. The CDR3 DNA sequence: TGCAGTGCTAGAGACCCGCGGCAAGAGACCCAGTACTTC. Translating it yields CSARDPRQETQYF.

The table lists this clonotype with many counts. As DNA, the CDR3 is TGTGCCAGCAGCCAAGTGGGCGGTTTGAATGAGCAGTTCTTC. Its translation: CASSQVGGLNEQFF. V is TRBV3-1 and J is TRBJ2-1, with D unclear. V dropped 1 base and J dropped 7 bases, with 11 bases sitting between them. CDR1 LGHDT and CDR2 YNNKEL come from the germline V gene (reference sequence). This CDR3 has 14 amino acids.

The sample holds many counts of this clonotype. V gene TRBV28 combines with J gene TRBJ1-2; TRBD1 matches 7 bases. From germline, CDR1 is MDHEN and CDR2 SYDVKM. The ends lost 3 bases at V and 0 bases at J; junction bases unmatched: 10. This CDR3 has 17 residues. CDR3 sequence reads: CASSFGDRTPANYGYTF. CDR3 bases: TGTGCCAGCAGTTTTGGGGACAGAACCCCAGCTAACTATGGCTACACCTTC.

The rearrangement joins TRBV6-1 to TRBJ2-7; either TRBD1 or TRBD2 may supply D (5 bases each). Between the trimmed V and J ends, which lost 6 bases and 0 bases, there was a span of 9 bases. The germline gives CDR1 MNHNS, CDR2 SASEGT. The CDR3 has 13 amino acids. Here the CDR3 reads CASRGTDSYEQYF. The CDR3, as DNA: TGTGCCAGCAGAGGGACGGACTCCTACGAGCAGTACTTC.

Notes on this clonotype: This probably arose from a read error, given a far larger clone one base away. The V gene is TRBV6-2 or TRBV6-3, the J gene TRBJ2-7, with D hard to call. V gave up 5 bases and J gave up 7 bases, with 24 bases separating them. CDR1 MNHEY and CDR2 SVGEGT come from the germline V gene. The CDR3 has 16 residues. CDR3 coding DNA: TGTGCCAGCAGTGAAGCGTCGGAGAGCTCCTACAATGAGCAGTACTTC. This translates into CASSEASESSYNEQYF.

The chain combines TRBV27 with TRBJ2-2; the match to TRBD1 covers 8 bases. Germline V gives CDR1 MNHEY, CDR2 SMNVEV (reference sequence). The length of the CDR3 is 17 residues. Trimming took 1 base from V and 4 from J; bases not matched to a gene: 8. The CDR3 DNA sequence: TGTGCCAGCAGTTTATTTCAGGGGGCGCGTGTCACCGGGGAGCTGTTTTTT. Translation gives CASSLFQGARVTGELFF.

In the case of this clonotype: A clone one base away is much larger, so this may be a read error. J is TRBJ2-2 and V is TRBV7-2; perhaps TRBD2 as D (6 bases). This CDR3 is built from 15 residues. From germline, CDR1 is SGHTA and CDR2 FQGNSA. CDR3 loop: CASILDRPPTGGLFF. CDR3 sequence (DNA): TGTGCCAGCATCCTGGATCGTCCCCCGACCGGGGGGCTGTTTTTT. The variable domain in full, completed from reference TRBV7-2 and TRBJ2-2, reads GAGVSQSPSNKVTEKGKDVELRCDPISGHTALYWYRQSLGQGLEFLIYFQGNSAPDKSGLPSDRFSAERTGGSVSTLTIQRTQQEDSAVYLCASILDRPPTGGLFFGEGSRLTVL.

V is TRBV12-3 or TRBV12-4 and J is TRBJ1-6; the match to TRBD1 covers 10 bases. CDR3 length: 16 residues. V trimming: 1 base; J trimming: 6 bases; junction bases outside the gene matches: 3. The DNA of the CDR3 is TGTGCCAGCAGTTTAGGGACAGGGGGATTTAATTCACCCCTCCACTTT. This translates into CASSLGTGGFNSPLHF.

The CDR3 bases are TGTGCCAGCAGTGAACTGAGACAGATGTACTTC. Its protein product is CASSELRQMYF. The chain recombines TRBV6-1 with TRBJ2-7, with a weak D call TRBD1 (5 bases). V was clipped by 2 bases and J by 12 bases, with 11 bases between them. Germline V CDR1 and CDR2: MNHNS, SASEGT. The CDR3 is 11 amino acids.

This clonotype came up a few times. J is TRBJ1-2 and V is TRBV28; D possibly corresponds to TRBD1 (5 bases). Germline CDR1 and CDR2: MDHEN and SYDVKM. Trimming left V 5 bases short and J 6 bases short, with 13 bases between. CDR3 length: 13 amino acids. CDR3 sequence: CASSLFDRDGYTF. CDR3 DNA sequence: TGTGCCAGCAGTCTCTTCGACAGAGATGGCTACACCTTC.

This clonotype was recorded many times. V and J are TRBV28 and TRBJ2-1; D may correspond to TRBD1 or TRBD2 (5 bases each). The ends were cut back, 2 bases at V and 4 bases at J, with 12 bases in the middle. The CDR3 runs to 15 residues. CDR1 is MDHEN and CDR2 is SYDVKM in the germline V gene. The CDR3 bases are TGTGCCAGCAGTTTAAAGCTGGGGGTTTACAATGAGCAGTTCTTC. Amino acid sequence: CASSLKLGVYNEQFF.